This TCR beta chain was profiled in a study of control samples from healthy donors and cancer patients. The method was immunoSEQ multiplex PCR; TCRdb's version includes in-frame clones alone and lacks a portion of them. The sample holds roughly 130,000 clones; approximately 94% are singletons and the top ten take around 3.6%. Germline V CDR1 and CDR2: MRHNA, SNTAGT. The CDR3 extends over 15 amino acids. V lost 0 bases, J lost 9 bases, and 4 bases stayed unmatched. Sequencing was done on a sample of blood. This chain connects TRBV6-4 to TRBJ1-6; 8 bases align to TRBD1. The source is a man aged 25-45 years in good health. CDR3 loop: CASSDSPGGVSPLHF. The DNA of the CDR3 is TGTGCCAGCAGTGACTCCCCAGGGGGCGTTTCACCCCTCCACTTT.